This T cell receptor beta chain was observed in a study of cytomegalovirus exposure and HLA in healthy donors. Study-level results: High sensitivity and specificity were reportedly achieved when the classifier diagnosed cytomegalovirus status. HLA-A and HLA-B allele assignments for most subjects were reportedly predicted accurately using TCR beta sequences. A few chains tied to CMV proved CMV antigen-specific in vitro. TCR beta sequences numbering 15,000 to 20,000 were associated with HLA alleles at 0.05 false discovery rate in a later analysis.

About this clone: Antigen: not known.

It was with 60 Vbeta and 13 Jbeta primers that the PCR ran. Assay: immunoSEQ multiplex PCR; the TCRdb copy retains only in-frame clones and omits some. The repertoire holds 200,000 or so clones, with approximately 80% as singletons. Sequences were obtained from PBMCs. This receptor was obtained from a woman between 50 and 59 years old in good health and CMV-seropositive.

For the CDR3, the DNA is TGTGCCAGCAGCTCACCGCACCAGGGTTTCGAGCAGTACTTC. Amino acid sequence: CASSSPHQGFEQYF. The chain carries TRBV11-3 and TRBJ2-7; possibly TRBD1 for D (5 bases). This CDR3 contains 14 residues. Germline CDR1 is SGHNT and CDR2 is YENEEA. Trimming stripped 4 bases from V and 6 bases from J, with 16 bases between.